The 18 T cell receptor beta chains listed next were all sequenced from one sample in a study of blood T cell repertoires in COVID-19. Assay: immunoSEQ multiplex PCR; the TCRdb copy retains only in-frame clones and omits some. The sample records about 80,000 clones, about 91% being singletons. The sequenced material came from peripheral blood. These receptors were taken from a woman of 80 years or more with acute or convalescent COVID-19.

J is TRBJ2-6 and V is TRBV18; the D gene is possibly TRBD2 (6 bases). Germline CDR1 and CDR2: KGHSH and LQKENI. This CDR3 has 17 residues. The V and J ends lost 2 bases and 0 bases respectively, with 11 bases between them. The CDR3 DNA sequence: TGTGCCAGCTCACCAGAGACAGCGGGCTCTGGGGCCAACGTCCTGACTTTC. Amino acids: CASSPETAGSGANVLTF.

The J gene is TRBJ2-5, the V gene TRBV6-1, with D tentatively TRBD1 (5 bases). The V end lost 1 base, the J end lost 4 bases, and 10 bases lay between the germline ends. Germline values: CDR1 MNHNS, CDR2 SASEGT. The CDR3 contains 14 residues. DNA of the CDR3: TGTGCCAGCAGTGAAGGAAGGGGCGGAGAGACCCAGTACTTC. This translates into CASSEGRGGETQYF.

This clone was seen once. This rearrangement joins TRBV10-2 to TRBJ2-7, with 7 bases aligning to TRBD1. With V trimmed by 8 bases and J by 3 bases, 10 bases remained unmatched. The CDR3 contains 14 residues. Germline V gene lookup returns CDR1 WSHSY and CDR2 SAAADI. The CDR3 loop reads CASGQASRNYEQYF. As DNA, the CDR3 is TGCGCCAGCGGACAGGCTAGCAGGAACTACGAGCAGTACTTC.

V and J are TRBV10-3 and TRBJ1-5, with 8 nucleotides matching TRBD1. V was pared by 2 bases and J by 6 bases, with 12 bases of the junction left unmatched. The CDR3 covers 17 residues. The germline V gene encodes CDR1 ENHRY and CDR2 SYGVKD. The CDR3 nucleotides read TGTGCCATCAGTGAGGGGCAAGTGGCAGGGGGCTCTCAGCCCCAGCATTTT. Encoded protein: CAISEGQVAGGSQPQHF.

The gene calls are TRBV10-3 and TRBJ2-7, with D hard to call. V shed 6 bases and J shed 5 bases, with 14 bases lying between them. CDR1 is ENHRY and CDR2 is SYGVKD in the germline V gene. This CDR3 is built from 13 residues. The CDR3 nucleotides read TGTGCCATCAGACGGCCGAGTGGAGACGAGCAGTACTTC. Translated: CAIRRPSGDEQYF.

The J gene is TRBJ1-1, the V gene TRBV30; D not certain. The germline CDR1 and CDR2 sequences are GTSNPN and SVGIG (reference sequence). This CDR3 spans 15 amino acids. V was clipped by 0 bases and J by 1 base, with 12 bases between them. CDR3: CAWSVREGPNTEAFF. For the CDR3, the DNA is TGTGCCTGGAGTGTACGGGAAGGACCGAACACTGAAGCTTTCTTT.

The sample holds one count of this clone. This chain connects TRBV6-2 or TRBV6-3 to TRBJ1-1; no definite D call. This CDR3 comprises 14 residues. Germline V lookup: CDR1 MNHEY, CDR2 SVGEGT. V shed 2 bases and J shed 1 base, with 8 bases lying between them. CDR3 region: CASSYQRWNTEAFF. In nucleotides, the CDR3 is TGTGCCAGCAGTTACCAACGGTGGAACACTGAAGCTTTCTTT.

The CDR3 nucleotides are TGTGCCAGCACCCGGGACAGGACACTAGAAAAACTGTTTTTT. Protein: CASTRDRTLEKLFF. The gene calls are TRBV6-5 and TRBJ1-4; 8 bases map to TRBD1. This CDR3 has 14 residues. V gave up 7 bases and J gave up 8 bases; unmatched junction bases: 9. In germline, CDR1 is MNHEY, CDR2 SVGAGI.

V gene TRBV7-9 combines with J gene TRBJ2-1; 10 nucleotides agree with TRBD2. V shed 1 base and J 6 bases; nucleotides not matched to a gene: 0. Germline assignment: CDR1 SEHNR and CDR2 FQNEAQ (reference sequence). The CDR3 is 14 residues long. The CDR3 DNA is TGTGCCAGCAGCTTAGGACTAGCGGGCAATGAGCAGTTCTTC. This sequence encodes CASSLGLAGNEQFF.

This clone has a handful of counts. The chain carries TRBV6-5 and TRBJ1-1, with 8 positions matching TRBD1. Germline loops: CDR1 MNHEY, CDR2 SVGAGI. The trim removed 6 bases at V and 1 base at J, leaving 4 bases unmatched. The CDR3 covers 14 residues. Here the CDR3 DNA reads TGTGCCAGCAGCTCCGGGACAGGGAACACTGAAGCTTTCTTT. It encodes CASSSGTGNTEAFF.

The CDR3 loop reads CASSLVRETQYF. As DNA, the CDR3 is TGTGCCAGCAGTTTAGTCCGAGAGACCCAGTACTTC. This chain uses TRBV28 with TRBJ2-5; D is uncertain. The CDR3 totals 12 residues. Per the germline V gene, CDR1 is MDHEN and CDR2 is SYDVKM. V lost 2 bases to trimming and J lost 4 bases, with 5 bases between them.

CDR3 sequence (DNA): TGTGCCAGCAGCTTCGTCGGTACTGAGCAGTTCTTC. It is translated as CASSFVGTEQFF. The chain uses TRBV7-6 and TRBJ2-1; D not certain. V dropped 3 bases and J dropped 9 bases, with 9 bases sitting between them. The CDR3 is 12 amino acids. Germline-derived CDR1 and CDR2 are SGHVS and FNYEAQ.

The CDR3: CASRASPGTGELFF. CDR3 DNA sequence: TGTGCCAGCAGGGCCAGCCCGGGGACCGGGGAGCTGTTTTTT. The rearrangement joins TRBV6-5 to TRBJ2-2, with D perhaps matching TRBD2 (5 bases). This CDR3 comprises 14 residues. From germline, CDR1 is MNHEY and CDR2 SVGAGI. V was clipped by 6 bases and J by 5 bases, with 13 bases between them.

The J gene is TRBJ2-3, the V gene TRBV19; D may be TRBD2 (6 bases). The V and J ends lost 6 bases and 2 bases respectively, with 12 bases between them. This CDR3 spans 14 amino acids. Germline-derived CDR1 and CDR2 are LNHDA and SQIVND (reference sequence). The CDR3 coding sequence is TGTGCCAGTAGCTGGGGGACTTTCACAGATACGCAGTATTTT. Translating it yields CASSWGTFTDTQYF.

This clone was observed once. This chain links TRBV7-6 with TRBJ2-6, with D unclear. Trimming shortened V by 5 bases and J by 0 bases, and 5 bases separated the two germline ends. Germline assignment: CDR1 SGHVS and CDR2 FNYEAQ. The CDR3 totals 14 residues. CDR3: CASSRSSGANVLTF. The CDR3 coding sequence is TGTGCCAGCAGCCGCAGCTCTGGGGCCAACGTCCTGACTTTC.

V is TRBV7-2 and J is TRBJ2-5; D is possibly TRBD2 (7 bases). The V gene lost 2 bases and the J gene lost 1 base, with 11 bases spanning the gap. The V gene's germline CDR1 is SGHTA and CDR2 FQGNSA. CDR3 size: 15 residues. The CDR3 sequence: CASSLSRGAQETQYF. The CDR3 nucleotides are TGTGCCAGCAGCTTAAGCCGGGGGGCCCAAGAGACCCAGTACTTC.

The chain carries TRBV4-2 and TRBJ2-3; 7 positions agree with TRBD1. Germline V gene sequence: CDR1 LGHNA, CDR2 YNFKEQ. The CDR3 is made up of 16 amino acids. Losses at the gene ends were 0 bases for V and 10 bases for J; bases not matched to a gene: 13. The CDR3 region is CASSQETGQWENPQYF. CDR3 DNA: TGTGCCAGCAGCCAAGAGACGGGACAGTGGGAAAATCCGCAGTATTTT.

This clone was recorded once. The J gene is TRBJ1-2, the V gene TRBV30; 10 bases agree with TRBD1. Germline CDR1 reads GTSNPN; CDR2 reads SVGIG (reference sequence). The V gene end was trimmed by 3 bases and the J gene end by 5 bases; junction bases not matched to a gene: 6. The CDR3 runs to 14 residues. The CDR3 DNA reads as TGTGCCTGGAGGACCGGGACAGGGGCTTATGGCTACACCTTC. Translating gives CAWRTGTGAYGYTF.